The entry that follows covers one TCR beta chain sequence. Its antigen is not identified. TCRdb keeps only in-frame clones here, not all; method: immunoSEQ multiplex PCR. The data contain over 200,000 clones, around nine tenths of them seen just once; the ten biggest clones take up 2.5% to 3.5%. This sample stems from a study of cytomegalovirus exposure and HLA in healthy donors. Study-wide results and limits: Cytomegalovirus association was listed for 164 TCR beta chains. According to a subsequent analysis, TCR clusters from the first cohort were inclined to appear together in the 90 to 150 validation repertoires.

The source of this sequence is a young woman in good health and CMV-seronegative. Sequencing was carried out using PBMCs.

The CDR3 loop is CASFHGGNEQFF. CDR3 sequence (DNA): TGTGCCAGCTTCCACGGGGGAAATGAGCAGTTCTTC. The rearrangement links TRBV7-9 to TRBJ2-1; D is perhaps TRBD2 (6 bases). V gave up 8 bases and J gave up 7 bases, with 12 bases separating them. Germline assignment: CDR1 SEHNR and CDR2 FQNEAQ (reference sequence). The CDR3 has 12 amino acids.